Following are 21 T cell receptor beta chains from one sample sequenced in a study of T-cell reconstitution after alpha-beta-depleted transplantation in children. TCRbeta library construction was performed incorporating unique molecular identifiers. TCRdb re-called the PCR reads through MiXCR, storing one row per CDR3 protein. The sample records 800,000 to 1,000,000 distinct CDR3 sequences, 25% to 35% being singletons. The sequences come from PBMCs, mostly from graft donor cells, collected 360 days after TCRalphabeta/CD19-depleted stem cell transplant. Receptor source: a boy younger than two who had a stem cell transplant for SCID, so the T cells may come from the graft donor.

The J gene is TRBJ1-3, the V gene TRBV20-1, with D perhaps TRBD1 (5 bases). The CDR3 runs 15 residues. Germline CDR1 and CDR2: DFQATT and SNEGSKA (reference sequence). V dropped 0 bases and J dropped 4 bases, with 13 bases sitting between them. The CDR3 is CSARDPTRGGNTIYF. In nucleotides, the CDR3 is TGCAGTGCTAGAGATCCCACACGGGGGGGAAACACCATATATTTT.

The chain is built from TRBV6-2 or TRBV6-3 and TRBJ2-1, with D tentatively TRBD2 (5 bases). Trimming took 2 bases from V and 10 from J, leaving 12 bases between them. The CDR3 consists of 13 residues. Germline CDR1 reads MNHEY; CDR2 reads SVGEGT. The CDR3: CASSYRGSREQFF. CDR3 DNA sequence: TGTGCCAGCAGTTACCGGGGTTCGCGGGAGCAGTTCTTC.

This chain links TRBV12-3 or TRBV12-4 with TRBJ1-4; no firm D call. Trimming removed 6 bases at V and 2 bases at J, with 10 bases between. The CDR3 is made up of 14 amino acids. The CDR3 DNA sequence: TGTGCCAGCAGCCCGCTGGCGACTAATGAAAAACTGTTTTTT. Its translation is CASSPLATNEKLFF.

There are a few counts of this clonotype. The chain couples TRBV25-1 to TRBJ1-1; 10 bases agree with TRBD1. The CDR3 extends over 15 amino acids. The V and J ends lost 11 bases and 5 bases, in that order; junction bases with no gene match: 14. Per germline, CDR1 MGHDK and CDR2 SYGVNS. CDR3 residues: CASRQTGGRGTEAFF. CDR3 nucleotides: TGTGCCTCCCGGCAGACAGGGGGCAGAGGTACTGAAGCTTTCTTT.

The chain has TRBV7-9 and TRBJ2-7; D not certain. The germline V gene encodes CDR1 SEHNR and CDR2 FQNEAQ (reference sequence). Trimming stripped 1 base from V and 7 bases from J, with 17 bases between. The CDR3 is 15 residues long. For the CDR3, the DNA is TGTGCCAGCAGCTTAGGGGAAATTCGGCTTGAGGAGCAGTACTTC. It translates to CASSLGEIRLEEQYF.

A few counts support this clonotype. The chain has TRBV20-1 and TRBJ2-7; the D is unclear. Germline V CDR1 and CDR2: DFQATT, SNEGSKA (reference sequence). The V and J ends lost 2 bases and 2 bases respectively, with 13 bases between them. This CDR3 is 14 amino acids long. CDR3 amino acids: CSARSPRAAYEQYF. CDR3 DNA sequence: TGCAGTGCTAGATCCCCTAGGGCAGCCTACGAGCAGTACTTC.

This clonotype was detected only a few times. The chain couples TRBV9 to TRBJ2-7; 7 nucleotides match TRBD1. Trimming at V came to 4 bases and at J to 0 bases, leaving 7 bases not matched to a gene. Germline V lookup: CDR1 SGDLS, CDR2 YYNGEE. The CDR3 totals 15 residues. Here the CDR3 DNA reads TGTGCCAGCAGCTTAGACGGGACAGCCTCCTACGAGCAGTACTTC. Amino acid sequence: CASSLDGTASYEQYF.

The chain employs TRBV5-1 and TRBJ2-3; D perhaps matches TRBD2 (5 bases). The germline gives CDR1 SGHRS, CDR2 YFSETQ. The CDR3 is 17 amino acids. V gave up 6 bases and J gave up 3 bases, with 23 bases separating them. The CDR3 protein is CASNYMPGGGGTDTQYF. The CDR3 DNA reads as TGCGCCAGCAACTATATGCCAGGTGGCGGAGGTACAGATACGCAGTATTTT.

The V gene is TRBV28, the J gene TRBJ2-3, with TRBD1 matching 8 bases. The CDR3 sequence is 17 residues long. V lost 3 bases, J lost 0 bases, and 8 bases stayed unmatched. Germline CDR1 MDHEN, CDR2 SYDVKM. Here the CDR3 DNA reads TGTGCCAGCAGTTTCGGACAGGGTGGATTTAGCACAGATACGCAGTATTTT. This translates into CASSFGQGGFSTDTQYF.

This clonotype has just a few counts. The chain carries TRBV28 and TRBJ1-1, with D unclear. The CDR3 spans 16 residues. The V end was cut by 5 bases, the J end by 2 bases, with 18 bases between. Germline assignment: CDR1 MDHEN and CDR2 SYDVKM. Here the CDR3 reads CASSRPWKDDNTEAFF. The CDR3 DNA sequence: TGTGCCAGCAGTCGGCCCTGGAAAGACGATAACACTGAAGCTTTCTTT.

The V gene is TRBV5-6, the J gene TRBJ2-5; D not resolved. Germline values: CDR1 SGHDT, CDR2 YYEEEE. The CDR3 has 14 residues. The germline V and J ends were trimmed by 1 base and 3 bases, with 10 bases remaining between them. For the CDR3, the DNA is TGTGCCAGCAGCTTGCGGACGGATAAAGAGACCCAGTACTTC. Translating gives CASSLRTDKETQYF.

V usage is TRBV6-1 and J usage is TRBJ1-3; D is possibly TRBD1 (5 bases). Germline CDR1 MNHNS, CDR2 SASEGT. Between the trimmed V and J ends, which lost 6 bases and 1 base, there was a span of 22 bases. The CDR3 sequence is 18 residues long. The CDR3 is CASRPGRAGRPSGNTIYF. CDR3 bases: TGTGCCAGCAGACCGGGACGGGCAGGAAGACCGTCTGGAAACACCATATATTTT.

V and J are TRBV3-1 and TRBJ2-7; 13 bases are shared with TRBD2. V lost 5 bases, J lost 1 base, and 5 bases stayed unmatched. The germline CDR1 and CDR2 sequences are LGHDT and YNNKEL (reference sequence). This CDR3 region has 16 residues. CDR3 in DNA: TGTGCCAGCAGCTGGACTAGCGGGGGTCTATCCTACGAGCAGTACTTC. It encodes CASSWTSGGLSYEQYF.

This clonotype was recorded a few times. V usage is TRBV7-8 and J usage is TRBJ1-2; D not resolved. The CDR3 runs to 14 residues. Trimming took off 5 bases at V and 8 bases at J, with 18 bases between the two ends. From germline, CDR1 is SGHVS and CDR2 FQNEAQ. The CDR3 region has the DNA TGTGCCAGCAGCCTTTCGGAGGTTGCCCCGGGCTACACCTTC. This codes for CASSLSEVAPGYTF.

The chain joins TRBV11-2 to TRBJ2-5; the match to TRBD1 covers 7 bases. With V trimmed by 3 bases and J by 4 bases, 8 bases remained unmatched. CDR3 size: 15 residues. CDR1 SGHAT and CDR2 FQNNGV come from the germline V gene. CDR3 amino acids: CASSLGDRDIETQYF. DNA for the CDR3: TGTGCCAGCAGCTTGGGAGACAGGGACATAGAGACCCAGTACTTC.

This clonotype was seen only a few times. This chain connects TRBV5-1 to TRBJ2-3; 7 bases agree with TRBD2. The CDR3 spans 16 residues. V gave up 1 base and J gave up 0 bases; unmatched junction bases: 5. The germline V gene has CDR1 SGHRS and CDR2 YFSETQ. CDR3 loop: CASSLFSRGSTDTQYF. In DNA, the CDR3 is TGCGCCAGCAGCTTGTTTTCGCGGGGGAGCACAGATACGCAGTATTTT.

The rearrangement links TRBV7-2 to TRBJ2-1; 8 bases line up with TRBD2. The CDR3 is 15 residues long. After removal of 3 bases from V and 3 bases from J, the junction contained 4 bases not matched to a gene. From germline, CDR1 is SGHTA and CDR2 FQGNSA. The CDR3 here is CASSFPSGFYNEQFF. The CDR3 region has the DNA TGTGCCAGCAGCTTTCCTAGCGGGTTCTACAATGAGCAGTTCTTC.

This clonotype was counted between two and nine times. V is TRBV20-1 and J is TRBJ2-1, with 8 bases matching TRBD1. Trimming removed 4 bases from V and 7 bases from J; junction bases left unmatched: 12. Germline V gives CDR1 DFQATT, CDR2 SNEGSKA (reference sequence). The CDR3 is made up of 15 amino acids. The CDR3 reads CSATAPDRVWNEQFF. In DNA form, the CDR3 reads TGCAGTGCTACGGCACCGGACAGGGTTTGGAATGAGCAGTTCTTC.

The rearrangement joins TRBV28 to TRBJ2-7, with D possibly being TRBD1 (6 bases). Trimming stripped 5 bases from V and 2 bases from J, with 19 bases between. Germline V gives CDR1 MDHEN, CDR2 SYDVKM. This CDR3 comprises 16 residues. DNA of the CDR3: TGTGCCAGCAGTCCCGCAACAGGGTTTTATGCCTACGAGCAGTACTTC. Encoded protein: CASSPATGFYAYEQYF.

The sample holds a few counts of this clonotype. CDR3 coding DNA: TGTGCCAGCAGCACCCCCCGGGACGCCAACTCCTACGAGCAGTACTTC. It encodes CASSTPRDANSYEQYF. The V and J genes are TRBV7-9 and TRBJ2-7; D tentatively reads TRBD1 or TRBD2 (5 bases each). V lost 5 bases and J 0 bases, leaving 17 bases between the germline ends. This CDR3 comprises 16 residues. Germline V lookup: CDR1 SEHNR, CDR2 FQNEAQ (reference sequence).

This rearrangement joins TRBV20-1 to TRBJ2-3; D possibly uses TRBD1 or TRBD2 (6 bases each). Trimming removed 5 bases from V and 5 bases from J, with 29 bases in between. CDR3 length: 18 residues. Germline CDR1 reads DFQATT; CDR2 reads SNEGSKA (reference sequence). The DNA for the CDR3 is TGCAGTGCTTGGTCGGTACAGGGTTGGGACTCGGCTCAAGATACGCAGTATTTT. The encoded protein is CSAWSVQGWDSAQDTQYF.